This record covers a single T cell receptor (beta chain). The target antigen is unknown. The source of the sample is a study of cytomegalovirus exposure and HLA in healthy donors. Background on the study: The 120 validation repertoires were produced on the same platform as the 650 or so repertoires of the first cohort. This was reported in a later analysis. Study conclusions and caveats: The authors listed around 150 TCR beta chains as cytomegalovirus-associated. There were some public TCRs occurring in many donors, but most TCR sequences were rare. A later analysis found first-cohort TCR clusters tended to co-occur in the 130 or so validation repertoires.

The CDR3 runs 15 residues. Germline CDR1 and CDR2: MNHNY and SVGAGI (reference sequence). The V segment lost 4 bases and the J segment 5 bases; nucleotides outside the gene matches: 6. This table comes from immunoSEQ multiplex PCR, and its TCRdb copy is limited to in-frame clones, with some not included. Here the sample spans 70,000 to 85,000 clones, around 95% being singletons. The V gene is TRBV6-6, the J gene TRBJ2-3; 10 nucleotides match TRBD2. This receptor was obtained from a woman aged 18 to 35 in good health and CMV-seropositive. Sequenced material: PBMCs. The CDR3 coding sequence is TGTGCCAGCAGTTCCCTAGCGGGGGCCTTAGATACGCAGTATTTT. This codes for CASSSLAGALDTQYF.